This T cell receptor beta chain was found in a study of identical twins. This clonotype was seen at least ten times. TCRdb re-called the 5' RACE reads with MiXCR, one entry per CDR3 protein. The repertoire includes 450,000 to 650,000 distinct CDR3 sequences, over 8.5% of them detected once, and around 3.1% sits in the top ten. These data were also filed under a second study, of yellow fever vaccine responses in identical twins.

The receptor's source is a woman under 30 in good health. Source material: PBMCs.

Here the CDR3 reads CASYRDTLYNEQFF. CDR3 nucleotides: TGTGCCAGCTACCGGGACACCCTTTACAATGAGCAGTTCTTC. This chain uses TRBV2 with TRBJ2-1, with D perhaps matching TRBD1 (6 bases). CDR3 length: 14 residues. From germline, CDR1 is SNHLY and CDR2 FYNNEI. The ends were cut back, 8 bases at V and 4 bases at J, with 15 bases in the middle.